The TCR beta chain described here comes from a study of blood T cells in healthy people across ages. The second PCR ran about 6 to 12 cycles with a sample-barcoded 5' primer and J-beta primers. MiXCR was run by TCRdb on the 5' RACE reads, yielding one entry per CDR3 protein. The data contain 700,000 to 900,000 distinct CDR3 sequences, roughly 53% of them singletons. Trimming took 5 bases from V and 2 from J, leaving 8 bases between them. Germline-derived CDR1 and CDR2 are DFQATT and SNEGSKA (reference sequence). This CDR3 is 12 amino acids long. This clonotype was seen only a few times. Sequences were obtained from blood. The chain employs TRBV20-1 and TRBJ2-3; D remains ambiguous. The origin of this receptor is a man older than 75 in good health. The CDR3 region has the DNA TGCAGTGCTCGACACTTCACAGATACGCAGTATTTT. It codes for CSARHFTDTQYF.